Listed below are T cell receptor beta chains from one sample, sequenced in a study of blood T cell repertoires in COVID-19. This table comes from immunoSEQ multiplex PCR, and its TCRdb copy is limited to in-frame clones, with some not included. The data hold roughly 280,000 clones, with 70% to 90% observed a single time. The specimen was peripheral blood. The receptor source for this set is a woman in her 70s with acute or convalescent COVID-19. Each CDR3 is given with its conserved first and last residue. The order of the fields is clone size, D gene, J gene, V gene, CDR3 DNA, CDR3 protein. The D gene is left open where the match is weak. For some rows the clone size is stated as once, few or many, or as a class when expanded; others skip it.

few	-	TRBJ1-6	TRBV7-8	TGTGCCAGCAGCTTATCGGCTGGCAGGGGCCCCCTCCACTTT	CASSLSAGRGPLHF
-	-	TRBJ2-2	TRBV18	TGTGCCAGCTCACCTAGCAGCACCGGGGAGCTGTTTTTT	CASSPSSTGELFF
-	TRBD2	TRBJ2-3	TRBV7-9	TGTGCCAGCAGCCCCCGGGGCGGGGGGGTTTCTAGCACAGATACGCAGTATTTT	CASSPRGGGVSSTDTQYF
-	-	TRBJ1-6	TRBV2	TGTGCCAGCAGTGAAAGGGGGTCTTATAATTCACCCCTCCACTTT	CASSERGSYNSPLHF
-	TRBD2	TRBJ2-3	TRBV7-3	TGTGCCAGCAGCCTTAGCGGGGGAAGCACAGATACGCAGTATTTT	CASSLSGGSTDTQYF
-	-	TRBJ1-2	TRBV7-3	TGTGCCAGCAGCTCCCCACCGGGGGGCTACACCTTC	CASSSPPGGYTF
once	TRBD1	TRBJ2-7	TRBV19	TGTGCCAGTACCCTACGCAGGGACAGCTACGAGCAGTACTTC	CASTLRRDSYEQYF
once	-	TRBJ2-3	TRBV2	TGTGCCAGCAGCGGTCTTCGGGATACGCAGTATTTT	CASSGLRDTQYF
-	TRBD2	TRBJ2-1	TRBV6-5	TGTGCCAGCAGTAGCGGGGGGACCTACAATGAGCAGTTCTTC	CASSSGGTYNEQFF
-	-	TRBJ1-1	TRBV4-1	TGCGCCAGCAGCCTCTCGACCCCGCCGGGGAACACTGAAGCTTTCTTT	CASSLSTPPGNTEAFF
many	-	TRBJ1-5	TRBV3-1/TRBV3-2	TGTGCCAGCAGCCAAGATCTCCCAGGACTCGGCCAGCCCCAGCATTTT	CASSQDLPGLGQPQHF
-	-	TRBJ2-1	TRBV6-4	TGTGCCAGCAGCGACCAACCGAGTATTCGGTCCAATGAGCAGTTCTTC	CASSDQPSIRSNEQFF
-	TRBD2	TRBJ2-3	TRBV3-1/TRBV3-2	TGTGCCAGCAGCCCATGGACTAGCGGGGGGGGAGATACGCAGTATTTT	CASSPWTSGGGDTQYF
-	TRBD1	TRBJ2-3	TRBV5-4	TGTGCCAGCAGCTTGACAGGGGCGACAGATACGCAGTATTTT	CASSLTGATDTQYF
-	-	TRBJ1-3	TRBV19	TGTGCCAGTACCCCACGAAGGGGCGGTGGAAACACCATATATTTT	CASTPRRGGGNTIYF
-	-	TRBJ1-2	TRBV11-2	TGTGCCAGCAGCCCTATACAGGGCTCCTATGGCTACACCTTC	CASSPIQGSYGYTF
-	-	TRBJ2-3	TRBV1	TGCACCAGCAGCCAAGTTGGACTAGCAGCAGATACGCAGTATTTT	CTSSQVGLAADTQYF
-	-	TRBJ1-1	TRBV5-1	TGCGCCAGCAGCTCGACCCCCCAGGGCTGGAACACTGAAGCTTTCTTT	CASSSTPQGWNTEAFF
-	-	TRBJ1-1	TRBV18	TGTGCCAGCTCGTCTCCCATGACAACTGAAGCTTTCTTT	CASSSPMTTEAFF
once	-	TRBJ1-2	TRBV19	TGTGCCAGTAGTAGGGACCGGGACAAAGACTACACCTTC	CASSRDRDKDYTF
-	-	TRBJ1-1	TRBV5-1	TGCGCCAGCAGCTTGGATCCGGGTACGGACACTGAAGCTTTCTTT	CASSLDPGTDTEAFF
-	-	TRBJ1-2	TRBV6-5	TGTGCCACCAAGATGGACAGTAACTATGGCTACACCTTC	CATKMDSNYGYTF
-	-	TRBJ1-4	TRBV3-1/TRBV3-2	TGTGCCAGCAGCCAAGGAAGGGGATGGGAGGGTATCCATGAAAAACTGTTTTTT	CASSQGRGWEGIHEKLFF
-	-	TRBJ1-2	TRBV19	TGTGCCAGTAGTAGGGGGGGCGCGTATGGCTACACCTTC	CASSRGGAYGYTF
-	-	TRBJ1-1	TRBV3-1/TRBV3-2	TGTGCCAGCAGCCAAGAGGGGTTCTTGGCGGGAACTGAAGCTTTCTTT	CASSQEGFLAGTEAFF